The source of this T cell receptor beta chain is a study of cytomegalovirus exposure and HLA in healthy donors. Study-wide background: A subsequent analysis reported that the roughly 130 validation repertoires were produced on the same platform that had also been used for the 600 to 700 first-cohort repertoires. General study results and limits: Specificity for CMV antigens was confirmed in vitro for a few of the CMV-associated chains. A list of roughly 160 TCR beta chains associated with cytomegalovirus was given.

V trimming: 4 bases; J trimming: 7 bases; junction bases outside the gene matches: 10. The CDR3 loop spans 14 amino acids. Germline assignment: CDR1 MNHEY and CDR2 SMNVEV (reference sequence). A note on this clone: The antigen is undetermined.

TCRdb's copy holds only in-frame clones and misses some; the assay was immunoSEQ multiplex PCR. The top ten hold roughly 1% of the sample, which has roughly 150,000 clones, about 96% seen once. A roughly 120-subject validation cohort, separate from the approximately 720-subject first cohort, supplied the donors. The chain links TRBV27 to TRBJ2-7; 7 bases line up with TRBD2. The clonotype comes from a woman under 30 in good health and CMV-seronegative. The sequencing sample was made of PBMCs. The CDR3 loop reads CASSSRTHGGEQYF. DNA of the CDR3: TGTGCCAGCAGTTCCCGCACCCACGGGGGGGAGCAGTACTTC.